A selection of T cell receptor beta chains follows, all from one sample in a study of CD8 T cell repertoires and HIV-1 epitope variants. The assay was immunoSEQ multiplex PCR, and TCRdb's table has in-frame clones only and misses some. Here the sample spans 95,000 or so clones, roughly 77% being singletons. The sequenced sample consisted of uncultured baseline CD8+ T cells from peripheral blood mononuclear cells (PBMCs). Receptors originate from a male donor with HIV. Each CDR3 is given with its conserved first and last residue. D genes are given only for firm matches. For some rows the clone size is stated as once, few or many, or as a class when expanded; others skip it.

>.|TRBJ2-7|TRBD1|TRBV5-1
TGCGCCAGCAGCTTACAGGGGTCCTTGGACGAGCAGTACTTC
CASSLQGSLDEQYF
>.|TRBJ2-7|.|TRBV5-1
TGCGCCAGCAATAACGAGGGAGGCGACTACGAGCAGTACTTC
CASNNEGGDYEQYF
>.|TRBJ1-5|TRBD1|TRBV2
TGTGCCAGCAGTGGAGTGACGGGACAGGGGGCTAGAGGCAATCAGCCCCAGCATTTT
CASSGVTGQGARGNQPQHF
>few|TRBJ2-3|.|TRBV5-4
TGTGCCAGCAGCTTGTCAAGAGTGGGGGTGGGATTCACAGATACGCAGTATTTT
CASSLSRVGVGFTDTQYF
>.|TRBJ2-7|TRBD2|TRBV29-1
TGCAGCGTTGTACCCAGCGGGGGGCTAAGGAGCTCCTACGAGCAGTACTTC
CSVVPSGGLRSSYEQYF
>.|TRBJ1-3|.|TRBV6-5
TGTGCCAGCAGTTACTCGATTGGCTTCTCTGGAAACACCATATATTTT
CASSYSIGFSGNTIYF
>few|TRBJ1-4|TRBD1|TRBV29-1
TGCAGCGTTGGAGGACAGGGGCGCGAAAAACTGTTTTTT
CSVGGQGREKLFF
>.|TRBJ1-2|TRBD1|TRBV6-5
TGTGCCAGCAGTGGACGACAGGGGGCGTCCGACACCTTC
CASSGRQGASDTF
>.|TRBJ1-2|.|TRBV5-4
TGTGCCAGCAGCTTATCTGCGGGGTATGGCTACACCTTC
CASSLSAGYGYTF
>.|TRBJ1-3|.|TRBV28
TGTGCCAGCAGTTTATTGGGAAACACCATATATTTT
CASSLLGNTIYF
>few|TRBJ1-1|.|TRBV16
TGTGCCAGCAGCCAGGGTCTTTGGACAACTAGCCAGAACACTGAAGCTTTCTTT
CASSQGLWTTSQNTEAFF
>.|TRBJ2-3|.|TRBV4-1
TGCGCCAGCAGTCCCCGGATTTTTAGCACAGATACGCAGTATTTT
CASSPRIFSTDTQYF
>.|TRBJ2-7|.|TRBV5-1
TGCGCCAGCAGCTTGGAGGGACGTCAATACGAGCAGTACTTC
CASSLEGRQYEQYF
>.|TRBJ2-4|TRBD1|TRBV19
TGTGCCAGTAGTGGTCGGGACAGCAAAAACATTCAGTACTTC
CASSGRDSKNIQYF
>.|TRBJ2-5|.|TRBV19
TGTGCCAGTAGTAACAGGCAGCGAGAGACCCAGTACTTC
CASSNRQRETQYF
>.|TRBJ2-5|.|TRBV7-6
TGTGCCAGCAGCTTTAAAGAGACCCAGTACTTC
CASSFKETQYF
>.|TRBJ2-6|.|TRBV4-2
TGTGCCAGCAGCGTTCAGAGCGGACCCATGGGGGGGGCCAACGTCCTGACTTTC
CASSVQSGPMGGANVLTF
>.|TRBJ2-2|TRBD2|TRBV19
TGTGCCAGTAGCCGGGAGGGGGGATACAGCGGGGAGCTGTTTTTT
CASSREGGYSGELFF
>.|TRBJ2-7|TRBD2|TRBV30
TGTGCCTGGGCGGGGGTTTCGTGCGAGCAGTACTTC
CAWAGVSCEQYF
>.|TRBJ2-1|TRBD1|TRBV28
TGTGCCAGCAAAATCTCCGGGACAGGGGACAATGAGCAGTTCTTC
CASKISGTGDNEQFF
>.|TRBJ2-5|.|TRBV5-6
TGTGCCAGCAGCATATTAGTTGAAGAGACCCAGTACTTC
CASSILVEETQYF
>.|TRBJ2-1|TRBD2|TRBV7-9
TGTGCCAGCAGCTTGGGACTAGCGGGGGAGGGTGAGCAGTTCTTC
CASSLGLAGEGEQFF
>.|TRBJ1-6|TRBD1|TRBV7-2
TGTGCCAGCAGCTTAGTCGGGACAGGCTTAAATTCACCCCTCCACTTT
CASSLVGTGLNSPLHF
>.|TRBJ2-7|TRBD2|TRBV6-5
TGTGCCAGCAGTCCGACTAGCGGGTACGAGCAGTACTTC
CASSPTSGYEQYF
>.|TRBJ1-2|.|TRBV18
TGTGCCAGCTCACCGAGGTCCACCCAAGGAAAAAATGGCTACACCTTC
CASSPRSTQGKNGYTF
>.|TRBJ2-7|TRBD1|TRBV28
TGTGCCAGCAGTGTGACAGGGTCGGGCGAGCAGTACTTC
CASSVTGSGEQYF
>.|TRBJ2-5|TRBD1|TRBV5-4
TGTGCCAGCAGCTTGTCTGGACAGGGTATAGAGACCCAGTACTTC
CASSLSGQGIETQYF
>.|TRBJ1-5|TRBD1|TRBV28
TGTGCCAGCAGCAGGGGGCATGATCAGCCCCAGCATTTT
CASSRGHDQPQHF